The next 11 T cell receptor beta chains were all read from a single sample in a study of cytomegalovirus exposure and HLA in healthy donors. TCRdb keeps only in-frame clones here, not all; method: immunoSEQ multiplex PCR. The sample contains more than 250,000 clones, roughly 88% of which appear only once. Sequences were obtained from PBMCs. These receptors all stem from a woman in her 30s in good health and CMV-seronegative.

Turning to this clone: The junction and the germline gene differ at one end; a read error may be behind it. CDR3 nucleotides: TGTGCCACCAGCAGAGTTGGACAGGGGCACGCCTTCTTC. Protein: CATSRVGQGHAFF. V usage is TRBV15 and J usage is TRBJ2-7; 9 positions agree with TRBD1. The CDR3 covers 13 residues. Germline lookup yields CDR1 LNHNV and CDR2 YYDKDF (reference sequence).

In this sample, this clone turned up once. The rearrangement joins TRBV28 to TRBJ2-3, with D unclear. CDR1 is MDHEN, CDR2 SYDVKM, per germline. Deletions cut 2 bases from V and 6 bases from J, with 6 bases between. CDR3 length equals 12 residues. CDR3 protein: CASSLLHDTQYF. The CDR3 nucleotides read TGTGCCAGCAGTTTACTTCACGATACGCAGTATTTT.

The chain is built from TRBV5-4 and TRBJ1-2; TRBD1 matches 12 bases. CDR1 is SGHNT and CDR2 is YYREEE in the germline V gene (reference sequence). V shed 3 bases, J shed 5 bases, and the junction held 5 bases outside the gene matches. CDR3 length equals 15 residues. The CDR3 DNA reads as TGTGCCAGCAGCTGGGGGACAGGGGGCGTTTATGGCTACACCTTC. Translation: CASSWGTGGVYGYTF.

The chain has TRBV7-2 and TRBJ1-5; 7 nucleotides align to TRBD1. CDR3 size: 13 residues. The V and J ends lost 5 bases and 5 bases, in that order; junction bases with no gene match: 3. Germline values: CDR1 SGHTA, CDR2 FQGNSA. CDR3 coding DNA: TGTGCCAGCAGCGTTGACAGGGATCAGCCCCAGCATTTT. It specifies CASSVDRDQPQHF.

The rearrangement uses TRBV19 and TRBJ1-5; TRBD1 might be the D (6 bases). Germline V gene sequence: CDR1 LNHDA, CDR2 SQIVND (reference sequence). CDR3 size: 17 residues. The V end lost 3 bases, the J end lost 3 bases, and 18 bases lay between the germline ends. The CDR3 reads CASSILHDRSYNQPQHF. The CDR3 DNA reads as TGTGCCAGTAGTATCCTCCACGACAGGAGTTACAATCAGCCCCAGCATTTT.

V is TRBV19 and J is TRBJ2-7; possible D gene TRBD1, 5 bases. In germline, CDR1 is LNHDA, CDR2 SQIVND (reference sequence). This CDR3 is built from 12 residues. V was pared by 3 bases and J by 6 bases, with 9 bases between. For the CDR3, the DNA is TGTGCCAGTAGTATTCCAGGGATCGAGCAGTACTTC. This gives the protein CASSIPGIEQYF.

The chain joins TRBV28 to TRBJ1-2; TRBD1 aligns across 7 bases. The CDR3 length is 15 residues. The J segment lost 1 base and the V segment lost 7 bases, leaving 9 bases of the junction unmatched. Germline V gene data show CDR1 as MDHEN and CDR2 as SYDVKM. CDR3 loop: CASMVEGAVNYGYTF. CDR3 DNA sequence: TGTGCCAGCATGGTTGAGGGGGCTGTTAACTATGGCTACACCTTC.

The rearrangement joins TRBV15 to TRBJ2-7, with D perhaps TRBD2 (6 bases). The CDR3 consists of 16 residues. CDR1 is LNHNV and CDR2 is YYDKDF in the germline V gene (reference sequence). The V and J ends lost 0 bases and 4 bases respectively, with 16 bases between them. In DNA, the CDR3 is TGTGCCACCAGCAGAGATCCTCGGGGGAGCTCGTACGAGCAGTACTTC. It translates to CATSRDPRGSSYEQYF.

The chain joins TRBV7-9 to TRBJ1-5; 9 positions agree with TRBD1. The germline CDR1 and CDR2 sequences are SEHNR and FQNEAQ (reference sequence). Trimming at V came to 3 bases and at J to 4 bases, leaving 4 bases not matched to a gene. This CDR3 is 15 amino acids long. The CDR3 loop reads CASSFGQGPNQPQHF. CDR3 coding DNA: TGTGCCAGCAGCTTCGGACAGGGGCCAAATCAGCCCCAGCATTTT.

The rearrangement joins TRBV15 to TRBJ2-3; 7 bases fit TRBD2. Germline V gene sequence: CDR1 LNHNV, CDR2 YYDKDF (reference sequence). V lost 5 bases to trimming and J lost 3 bases; unmatched junction nucleotides: 5. The CDR3 contains 14 residues. The CDR3 protein is CATSAGVGTDTQYF. CDR3 nucleotides: TGTGCCACCAGCGCGGGAGTGGGTACAGATACGCAGTATTTT.

The chain recombines TRBV30 with TRBJ1-1; no definite D call. CDR3 length: 15 residues. CDR1 is GTSNPN, CDR2 SVGIG, per germline (reference sequence). V was cut by 1 base and J by 5 bases, with 17 bases left in between. CDR3 bases: TGTGCCTGGAGTGCGGGCTACCGGACGGGAACTGAAGCTTTCTTT. It codes for CAWSAGYRTGTEAFF.